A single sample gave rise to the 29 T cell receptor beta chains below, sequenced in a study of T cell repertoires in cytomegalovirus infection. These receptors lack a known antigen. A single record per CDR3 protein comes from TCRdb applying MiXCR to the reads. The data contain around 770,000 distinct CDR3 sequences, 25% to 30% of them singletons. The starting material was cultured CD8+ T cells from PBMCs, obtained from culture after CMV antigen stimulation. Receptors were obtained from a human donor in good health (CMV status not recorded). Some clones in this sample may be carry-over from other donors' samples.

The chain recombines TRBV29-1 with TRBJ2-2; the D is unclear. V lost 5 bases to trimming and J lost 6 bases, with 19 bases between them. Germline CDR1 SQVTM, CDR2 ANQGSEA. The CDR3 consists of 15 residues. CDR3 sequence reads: CSVQVVDVPPGELFF. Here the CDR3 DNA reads TGCAGCGTTCAGGTGGTAGATGTCCCTCCCGGGGAGCTGTTTTTT.

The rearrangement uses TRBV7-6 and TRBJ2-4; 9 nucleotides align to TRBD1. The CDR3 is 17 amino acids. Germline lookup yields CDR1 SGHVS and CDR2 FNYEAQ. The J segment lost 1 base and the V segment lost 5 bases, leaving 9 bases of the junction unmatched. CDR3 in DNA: TGTGCCAGCAGCGCCCAAACAGGGGGCATGGCCAAAAACATTCAGTACTTC. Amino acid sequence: CASSAQTGGMAKNIQYF.

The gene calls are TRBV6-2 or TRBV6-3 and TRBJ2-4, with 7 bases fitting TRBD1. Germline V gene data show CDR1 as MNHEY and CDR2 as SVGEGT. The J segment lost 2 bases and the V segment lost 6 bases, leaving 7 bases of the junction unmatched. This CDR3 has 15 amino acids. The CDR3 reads CASRHRQGTKNIQYF. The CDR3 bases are TGTGCCAGCAGACACCGACAGGGAACCAAAAACATTCAGTACTTC.

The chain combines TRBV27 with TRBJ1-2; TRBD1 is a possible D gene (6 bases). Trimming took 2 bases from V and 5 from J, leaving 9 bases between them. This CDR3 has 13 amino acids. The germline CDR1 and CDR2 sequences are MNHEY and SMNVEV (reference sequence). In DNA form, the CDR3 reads TGTGCCAGCAGTTTAACAGGGAGGTATGGCTACACCTTC. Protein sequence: CASSLTGRYGYTF.

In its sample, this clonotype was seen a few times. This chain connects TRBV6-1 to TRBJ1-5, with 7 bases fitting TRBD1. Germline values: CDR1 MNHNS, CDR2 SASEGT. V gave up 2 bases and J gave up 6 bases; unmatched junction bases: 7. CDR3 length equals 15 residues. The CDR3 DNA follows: TGTGCCAGCAGTGAAAGCCGACAGGGAGGTCAGCCCCAGCATTTT. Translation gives CASSESRQGGQPQHF.

The CDR3: CASSLSSYSGAVQFF. CDR3 DNA sequence: TGTGCCAGCAGTTTATCGAGTTATAGCGGGGCCGTGCAGTTCTTC. The chain joins TRBV27 to TRBJ2-1, with 8 bases fitting TRBD2. CDR1 MNHEY and CDR2 SMNVEV come from the germline V gene (reference sequence). J gave up 12 bases and V 0 bases, and 10 bases lay outside the gene matches. The CDR3 consists of 15 residues.

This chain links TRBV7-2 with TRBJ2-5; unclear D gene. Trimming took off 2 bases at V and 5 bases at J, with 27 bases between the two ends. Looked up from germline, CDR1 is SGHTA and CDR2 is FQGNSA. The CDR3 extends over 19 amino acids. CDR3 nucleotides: TGTGCCAGCAGCTTATGGAGCTTCAGTGTTGGTTTTAATCCGGAGACCCAGTACTTC. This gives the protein CASSLWSFSVGFNPETQYF.

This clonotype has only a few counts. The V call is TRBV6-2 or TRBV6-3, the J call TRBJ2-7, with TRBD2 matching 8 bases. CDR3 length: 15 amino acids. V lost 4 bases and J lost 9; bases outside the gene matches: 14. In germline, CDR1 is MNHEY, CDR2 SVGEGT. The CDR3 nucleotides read TGTGCCAGCAGTTTCAGGGGACTAGAGGGCTTTCCGCAGTACGTC. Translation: CASSFRGLEGFPQYV.

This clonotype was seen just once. CDR3 DNA: TGCAGCGTTGGGGAAGGTCTCTCCTACGAGCAGTACTTC. This sequence encodes CSVGEGLSYEQYF. The chain links TRBV29-1 to TRBJ2-7; D not certain. Germline V gives CDR1 SQVTM, CDR2 ANQGSEA. CDR3 length: 13 residues. Trimming took off 4 bases at V and 0 bases at J, with 10 bases between the two ends.

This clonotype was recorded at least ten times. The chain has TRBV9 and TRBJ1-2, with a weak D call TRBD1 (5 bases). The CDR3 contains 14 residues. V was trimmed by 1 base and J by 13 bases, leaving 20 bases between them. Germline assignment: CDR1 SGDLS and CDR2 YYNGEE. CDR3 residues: CASSVTPLGIGVTF. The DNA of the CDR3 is TGTGCCAGCAGCGTAACGCCCCTCGGGATAGGGGTCACCTTC.

The CDR3 sequence: CASSYRGLAGDNPDTQYF. The CDR3 bases are TGTGCCAGCAGTTACCGCGGACTAGCGGGGGATAATCCAGATACGCAGTATTTT. The chain is built from TRBV6-8 and TRBJ2-3; 13 positions agree with TRBD2. Germline V CDR1 and CDR2: MNHGY, SAAAGT. There are 18 residues in the CDR3. Unmatched junction bases numbered 9, after V lost 2 bases and J lost 4 bases.

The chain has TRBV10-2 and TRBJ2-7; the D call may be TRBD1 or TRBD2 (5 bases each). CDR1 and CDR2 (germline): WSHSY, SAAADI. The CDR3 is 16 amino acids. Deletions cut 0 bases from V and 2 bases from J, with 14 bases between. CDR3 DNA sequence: TGCGCCAGCAGTGAGTCTGTCGGGGACCCAGCCTACGAGCAGTACTTC. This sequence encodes CASSESVGDPAYEQYF.

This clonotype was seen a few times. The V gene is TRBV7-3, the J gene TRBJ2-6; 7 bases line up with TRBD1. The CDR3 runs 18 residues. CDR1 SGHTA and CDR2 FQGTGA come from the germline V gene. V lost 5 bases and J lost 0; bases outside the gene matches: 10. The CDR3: CASSDSGQITSGANVLTF. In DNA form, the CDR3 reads TGTGCCAGCAGCGACTCGGGACAGATTACCTCTGGGGCCAACGTCCTGACTTTC.

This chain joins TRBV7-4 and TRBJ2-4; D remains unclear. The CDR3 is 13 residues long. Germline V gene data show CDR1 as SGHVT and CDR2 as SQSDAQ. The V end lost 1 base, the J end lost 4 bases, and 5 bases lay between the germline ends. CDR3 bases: TGTGCCAGCAGCTTAGGAGATAAAAACATTCAGTACTTC. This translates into CASSLGDKNIQYF.

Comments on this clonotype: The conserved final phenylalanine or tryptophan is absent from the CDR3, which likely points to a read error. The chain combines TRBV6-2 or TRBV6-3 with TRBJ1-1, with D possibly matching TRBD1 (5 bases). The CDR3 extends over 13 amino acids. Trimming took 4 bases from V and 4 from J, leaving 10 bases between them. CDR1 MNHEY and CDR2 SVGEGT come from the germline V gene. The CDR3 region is CASSSGDPTEAFS. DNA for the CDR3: TGTGCCAGCAGTTCGGGGGATCCCACTGAAGCTTTCTCT.

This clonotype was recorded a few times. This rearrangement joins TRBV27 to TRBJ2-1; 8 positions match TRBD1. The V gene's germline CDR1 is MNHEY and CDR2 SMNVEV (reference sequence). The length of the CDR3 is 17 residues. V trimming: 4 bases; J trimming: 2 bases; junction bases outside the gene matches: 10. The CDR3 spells CASSSLWTGFTYNEQFF. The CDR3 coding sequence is TGTGCCAGCAGTTCCCTATGGACAGGGTTTACCTACAATGAGCAGTTCTTC.

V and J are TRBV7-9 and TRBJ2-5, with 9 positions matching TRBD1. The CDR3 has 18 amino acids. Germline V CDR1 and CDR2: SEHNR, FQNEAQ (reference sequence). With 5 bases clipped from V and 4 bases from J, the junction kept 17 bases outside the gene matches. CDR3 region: CASSTMGQGPEGAETQYF. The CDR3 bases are TGTGCCAGCAGCACCATGGGACAGGGTCCCGAAGGTGCAGAGACCCAGTACTTC.

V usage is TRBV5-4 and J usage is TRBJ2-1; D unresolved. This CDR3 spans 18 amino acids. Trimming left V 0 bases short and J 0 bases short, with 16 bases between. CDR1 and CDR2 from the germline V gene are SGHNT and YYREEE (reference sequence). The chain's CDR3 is CASSLDWGPPSSYNEQFF. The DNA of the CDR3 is TGTGCCAGCAGCTTGGATTGGGGTCCCCCAAGCTCCTACAATGAGCAGTTCTTC. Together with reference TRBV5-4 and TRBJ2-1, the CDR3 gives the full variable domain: ETGVTQSPTHLIKTRGQQVTLRCSSQSGHNTVSWYQQALGQGPQFIFQYYREEENGRGNFPPRFSGLQFPNYSSELNVNALELDDSALYLCASSLDWGPPSSYNEQFFGPGTRLTVL.

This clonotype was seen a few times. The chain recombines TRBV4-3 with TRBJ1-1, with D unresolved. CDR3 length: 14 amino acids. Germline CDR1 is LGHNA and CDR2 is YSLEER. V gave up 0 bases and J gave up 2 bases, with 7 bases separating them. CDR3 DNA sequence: TGCGCCAGCAGCCAAGATAGTTTCAACACTGAAGCTTTCTTT. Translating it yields CASSQDSFNTEAFF.

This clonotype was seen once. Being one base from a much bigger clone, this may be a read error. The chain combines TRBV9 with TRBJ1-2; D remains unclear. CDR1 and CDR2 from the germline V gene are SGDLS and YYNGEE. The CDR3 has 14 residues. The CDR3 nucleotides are TGTGCCAGCAGCGTAGGGCGCCAGGTCTATAGCTACACCTTC. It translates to CASSVGRQVYSYTF.

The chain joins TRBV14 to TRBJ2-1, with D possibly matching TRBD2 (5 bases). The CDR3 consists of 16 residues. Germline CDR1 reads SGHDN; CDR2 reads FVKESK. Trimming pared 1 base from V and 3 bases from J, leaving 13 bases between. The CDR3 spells CASSQGEQDFYNEQFF. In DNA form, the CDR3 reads TGTGCCAGCAGCCAAGGGGAGCAGGATTTCTACAATGAGCAGTTCTTC.

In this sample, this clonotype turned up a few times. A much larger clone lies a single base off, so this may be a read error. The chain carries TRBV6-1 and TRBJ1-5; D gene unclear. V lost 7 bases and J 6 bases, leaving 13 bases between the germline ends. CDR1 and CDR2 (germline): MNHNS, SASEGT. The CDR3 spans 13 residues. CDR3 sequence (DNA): TGTGCCAGCACGGAGGAGGGTGGTCAGCCCCAGCATTTT. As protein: CASTEEGGQPQHF.

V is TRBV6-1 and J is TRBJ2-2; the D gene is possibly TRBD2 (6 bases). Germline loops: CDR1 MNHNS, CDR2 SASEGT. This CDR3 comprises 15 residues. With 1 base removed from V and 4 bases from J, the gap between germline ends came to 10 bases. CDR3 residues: CASSEGRGITGELFF. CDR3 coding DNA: TGTGCCAGCAGTGAAGGGAGGGGAATCACCGGGGAGCTGTTTTTT.

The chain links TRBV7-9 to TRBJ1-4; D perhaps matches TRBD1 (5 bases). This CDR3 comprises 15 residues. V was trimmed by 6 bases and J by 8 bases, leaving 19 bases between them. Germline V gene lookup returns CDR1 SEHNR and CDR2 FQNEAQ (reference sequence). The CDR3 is CASSLIGASREKLFF. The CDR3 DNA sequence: TGTGCCAGCAGTCTTATAGGGGCCAGTCGGGAAAAACTGTTTTTT.

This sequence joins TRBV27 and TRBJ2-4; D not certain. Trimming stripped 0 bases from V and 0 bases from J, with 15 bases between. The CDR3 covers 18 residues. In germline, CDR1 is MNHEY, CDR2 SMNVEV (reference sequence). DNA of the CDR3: TGTGCCAGCAGTTTATCCCTAATGACACGACTAGCCAAAAACATTCAGTACTTC. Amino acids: CASSLSLMTRLAKNIQYF.

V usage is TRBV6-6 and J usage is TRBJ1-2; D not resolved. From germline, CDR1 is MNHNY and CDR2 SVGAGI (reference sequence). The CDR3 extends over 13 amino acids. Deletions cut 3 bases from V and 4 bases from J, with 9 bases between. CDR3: CASSYGVTYGYTF. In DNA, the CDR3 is TGTGCCAGCAGTTATGGGGTCACCTATGGCTACACCTTC.

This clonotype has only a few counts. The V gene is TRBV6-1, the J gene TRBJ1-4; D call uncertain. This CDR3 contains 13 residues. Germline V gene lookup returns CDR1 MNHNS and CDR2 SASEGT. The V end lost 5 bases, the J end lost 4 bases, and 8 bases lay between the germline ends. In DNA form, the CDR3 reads TGTGCCAGCAGTAGACAACTTAATGAAAAACTGTTTTTT. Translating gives CASSRQLNEKLFF.

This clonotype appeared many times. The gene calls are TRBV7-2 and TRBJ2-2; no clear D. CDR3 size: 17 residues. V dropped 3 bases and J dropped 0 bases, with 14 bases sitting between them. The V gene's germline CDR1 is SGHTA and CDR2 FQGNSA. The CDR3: CASSLGRTFANTGELFF. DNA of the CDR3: TGTGCCAGCAGCTTGGGCAGGACCTTTGCGAACACCGGGGAGCTGTTTTTT.

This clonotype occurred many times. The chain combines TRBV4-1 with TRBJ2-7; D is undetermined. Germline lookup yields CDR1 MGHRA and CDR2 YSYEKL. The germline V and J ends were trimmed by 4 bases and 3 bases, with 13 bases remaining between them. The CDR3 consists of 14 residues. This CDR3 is CASSPKETDYEQYF. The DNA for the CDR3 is TGCGCCAGCAGCCCGAAAGAGACGGACTACGAGCAGTACTTC.